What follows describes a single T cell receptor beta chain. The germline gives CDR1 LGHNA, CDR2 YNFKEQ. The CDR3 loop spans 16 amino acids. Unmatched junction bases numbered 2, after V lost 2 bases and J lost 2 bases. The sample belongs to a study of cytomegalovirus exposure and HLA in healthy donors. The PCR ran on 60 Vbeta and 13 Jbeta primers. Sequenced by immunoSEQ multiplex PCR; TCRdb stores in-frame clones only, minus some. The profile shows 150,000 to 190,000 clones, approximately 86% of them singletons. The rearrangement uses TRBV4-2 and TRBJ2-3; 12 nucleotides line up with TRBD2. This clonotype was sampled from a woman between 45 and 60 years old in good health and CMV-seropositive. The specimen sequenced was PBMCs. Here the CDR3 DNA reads TGTGCCAGCAGCCAACCTAGCGGGGGGGCCACAGATACGCAGTATTTT. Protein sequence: CASSQPSGGATDTQYF.